Here is one TCR beta chain with its context. What it binds is not known. The entry originates in a study of T cell responses to AZD1222 COVID-19 vaccine. The method was immunoSEQ multiplex PCR; TCRdb's version includes in-frame clones alone and lacks a portion of them. Among roughly 45,000 clones listed, 75% to 90% were seen once. Study-level findings and limits: Researchers report vaccine-associated CD4 TCRs spanning spike, with dominance at 160-218 and 743-854. Recipients of AZD1222 seropositive at baseline numbered only five or six.

The input for sequencing was peripheral blood, taken 28 days after the second AZD1222 dose. This clonotype was sampled from an adult who received the AZD1222 COVID-19 vaccine.

The CDR3 DNA sequence: TGTGCCATCAGTGAGTCAGGTCCAAAACTGTTTTTT. It encodes CAISESGPKLFF. This chain links TRBV10-3 with TRBJ1-4; D not certain. Trimming took 0 bases from V and 10 from J, leaving 6 bases between them. The CDR3 runs to 12 residues. From germline, CDR1 is ENHRY and CDR2 SYGVKD.